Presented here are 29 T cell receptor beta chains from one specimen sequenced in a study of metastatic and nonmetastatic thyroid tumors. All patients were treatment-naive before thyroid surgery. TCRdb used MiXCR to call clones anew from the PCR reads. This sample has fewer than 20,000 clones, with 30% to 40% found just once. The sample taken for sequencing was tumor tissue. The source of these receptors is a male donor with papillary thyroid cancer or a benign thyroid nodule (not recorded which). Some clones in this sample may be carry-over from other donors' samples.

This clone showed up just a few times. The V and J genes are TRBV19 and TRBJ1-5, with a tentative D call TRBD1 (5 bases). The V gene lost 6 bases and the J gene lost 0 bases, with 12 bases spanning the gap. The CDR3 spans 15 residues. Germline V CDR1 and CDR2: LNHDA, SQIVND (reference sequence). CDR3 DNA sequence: TGTGCCAGTAGACTGACAGCCTATAGCAATCAGCCCCAGCATTTT. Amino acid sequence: CASRLTAYSNQPQHF.

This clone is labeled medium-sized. The CDR3 nucleotides are TGTGCCAGCAGTTTCTGGGCAGCCTACGAGCAGTACTTC. Protein: CASSFWAAYEQYF. The V and J genes are TRBV28 and TRBJ2-7; D is undetermined. The CDR3 contains 13 residues. The germline V gene encodes CDR1 MDHEN and CDR2 SYDVKM. V lost 3 bases, J lost 2 bases, and 8 bases lay in between.

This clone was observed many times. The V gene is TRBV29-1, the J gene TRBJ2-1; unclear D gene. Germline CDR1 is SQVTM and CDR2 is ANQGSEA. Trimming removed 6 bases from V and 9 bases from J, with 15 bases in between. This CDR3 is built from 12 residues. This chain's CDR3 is CSVLERLTEQFF. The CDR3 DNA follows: TGCAGCGTCCTCGAGAGGCTCACTGAGCAGTTCTTC.

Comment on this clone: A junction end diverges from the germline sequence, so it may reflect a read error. The CDR3 loop is CASSSWYGRGIYDQYF. CDR3 DNA: TGTGCCAGCAGCTCATGGTACGGTCGGGGCATCTACGATCAGTACTTC. This chain connects TRBV11-1 to TRBJ2-7; the D gene could be TRBD1 or TRBD2 (5 bases each). The CDR3 has 16 amino acids. From germline, CDR1 is SGHAT and CDR2 FQDESV (reference sequence).

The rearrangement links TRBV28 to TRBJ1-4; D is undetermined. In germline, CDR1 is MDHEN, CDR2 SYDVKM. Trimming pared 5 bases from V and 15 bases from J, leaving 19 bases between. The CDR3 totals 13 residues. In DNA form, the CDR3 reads TGTGCCAGCAGTCCTCAGTGGGCCGTCGGAATGTTTTTT. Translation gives CASSPQWAVGMFF. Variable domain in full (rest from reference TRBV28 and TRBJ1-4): DVKVTQSSRYLVKRTGEKVFLECVQDMDHENMFWYRQDPGLGLRLIYFSYDVKMKEKGDIPEGYSVSREKKERFSLILESASTNQTSMYLCASSPQWAVGMFFGSGTQLSVL.

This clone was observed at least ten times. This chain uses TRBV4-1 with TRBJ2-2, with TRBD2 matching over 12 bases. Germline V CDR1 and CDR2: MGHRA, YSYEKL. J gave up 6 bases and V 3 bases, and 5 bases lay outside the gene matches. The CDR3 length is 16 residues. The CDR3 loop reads CASSQGTSGRPGELFF. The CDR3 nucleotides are TGCGCCAGCAGCCAGGGAACTAGCGGGAGGCCCGGGGAGCTGTTTTTT.

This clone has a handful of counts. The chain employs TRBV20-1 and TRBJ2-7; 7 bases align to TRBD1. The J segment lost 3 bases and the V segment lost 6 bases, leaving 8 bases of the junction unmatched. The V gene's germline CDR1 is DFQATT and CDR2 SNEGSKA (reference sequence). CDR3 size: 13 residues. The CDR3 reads CSAKGDRDYEQYF. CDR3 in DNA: TGCAGTGCCAAGGGAGACAGGGACTACGAGCAGTACTTC.

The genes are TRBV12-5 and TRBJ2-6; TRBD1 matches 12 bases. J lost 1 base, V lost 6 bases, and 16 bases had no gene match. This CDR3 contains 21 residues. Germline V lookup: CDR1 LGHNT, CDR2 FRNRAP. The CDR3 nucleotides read TGTGCTAGTGGCTTCTACTTTGGGACAGGGGGCATTTTTTCTGGGGCCAACGTCCTGACTTTC. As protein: CASGFYFGTGGIFSGANVLTF.

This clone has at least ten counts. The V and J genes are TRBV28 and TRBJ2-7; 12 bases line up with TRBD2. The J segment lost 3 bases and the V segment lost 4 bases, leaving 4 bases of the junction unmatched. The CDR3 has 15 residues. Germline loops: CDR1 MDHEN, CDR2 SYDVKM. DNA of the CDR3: TGTGCCAGCAGTTCAGGGACTAGCGGGTACTACGAGCAGTACTTC. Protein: CASSSGTSGYYEQYF.

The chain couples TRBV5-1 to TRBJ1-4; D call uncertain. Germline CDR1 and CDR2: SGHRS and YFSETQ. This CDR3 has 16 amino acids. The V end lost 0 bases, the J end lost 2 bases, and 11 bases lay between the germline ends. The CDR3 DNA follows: TGCGCCAGCAGCTTGGGACATCTGATGACTAATGAAAAACTGTTTTTT. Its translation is CASSLGHLMTNEKLFF.

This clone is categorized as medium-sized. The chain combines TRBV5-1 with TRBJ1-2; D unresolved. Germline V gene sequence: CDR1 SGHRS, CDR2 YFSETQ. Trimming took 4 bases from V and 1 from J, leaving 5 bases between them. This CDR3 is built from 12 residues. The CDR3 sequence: CASSPGNYGYTF. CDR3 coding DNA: TGCGCCAGCAGCCCCGGTAACTATGGCTACACCTTC. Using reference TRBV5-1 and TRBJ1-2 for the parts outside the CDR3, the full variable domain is KAGVTQTPRYLIKTRGQQVTLSCSPISGHRSVSWYQQTPGQGLQFLFEYFSETQRNKGNFPGRFSGRQFSNSRSEMNVSTLELGDSALYLCASSPGNYGYTFGSGTRLTVV.

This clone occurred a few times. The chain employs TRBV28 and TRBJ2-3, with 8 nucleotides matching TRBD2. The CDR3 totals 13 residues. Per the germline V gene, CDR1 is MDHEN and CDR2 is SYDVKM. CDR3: CAAAGGGTDTQYF. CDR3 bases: TGTGCTGCTGCCGGGGGGGGAACAGATACGCAGTATTTT.

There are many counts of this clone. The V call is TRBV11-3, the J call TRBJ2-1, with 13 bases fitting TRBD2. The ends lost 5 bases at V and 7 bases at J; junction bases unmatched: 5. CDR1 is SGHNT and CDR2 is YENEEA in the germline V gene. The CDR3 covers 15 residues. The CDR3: CASSTGTSGNNEQFF. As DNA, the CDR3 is TGTGCCAGCAGCACCGGGACTAGCGGGAATAATGAGCAGTTCTTC. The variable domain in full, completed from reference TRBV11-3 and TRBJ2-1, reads EAGVVQSPRYKIIEKKQPVAFWCNPISGHNTLYWYLQNLGQGPELLIRYENEEAVDDSQLPKDRFSAERLKGVDSTLKIQPAELGDSAVYLCASSTGTSGNNEQFFGPGTRLTVL.

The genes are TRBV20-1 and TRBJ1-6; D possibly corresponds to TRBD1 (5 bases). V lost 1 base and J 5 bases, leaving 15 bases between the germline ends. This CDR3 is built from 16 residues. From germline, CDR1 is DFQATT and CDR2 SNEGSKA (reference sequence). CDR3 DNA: TGCAGTGCTAGAGCAATCGACAGCCTAGATAATTCACCCCTCCACTTT. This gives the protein CSARAIDSLDNSPLHF.

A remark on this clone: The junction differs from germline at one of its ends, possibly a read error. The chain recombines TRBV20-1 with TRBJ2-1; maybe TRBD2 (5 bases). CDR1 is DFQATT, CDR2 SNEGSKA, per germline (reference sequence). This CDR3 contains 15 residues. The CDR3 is CSAIRTRWRGDEQFF. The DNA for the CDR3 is TGCAGTGCTATCAGAACTAGATGGAGAGGTGATGAGCAGTTTTTC.

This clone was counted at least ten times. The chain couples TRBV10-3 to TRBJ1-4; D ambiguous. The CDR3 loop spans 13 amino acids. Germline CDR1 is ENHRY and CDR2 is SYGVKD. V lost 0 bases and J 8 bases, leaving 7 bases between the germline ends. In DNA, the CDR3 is TGTGCCATCAGTGAGTCTTTCGGCGAAAAACTGTTTTTT. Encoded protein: CAISESFGEKLFF.

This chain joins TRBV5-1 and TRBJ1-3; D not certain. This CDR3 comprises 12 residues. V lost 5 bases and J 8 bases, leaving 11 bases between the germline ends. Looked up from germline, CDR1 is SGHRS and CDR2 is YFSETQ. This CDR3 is CASRREEDTIYF. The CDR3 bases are TGCGCCAGCAGAAGAGAGGAGGACACCATATATTTT. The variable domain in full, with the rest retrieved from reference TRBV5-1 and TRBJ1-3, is KAGVTQTPRYLIKTRGQQVTLSCSPISGHRSVSWYQQTPGQGLQFLFEYFSETQRNKGNFPGRFSGRQFSNSRSEMNVSTLELGDSALYLCASRREEDTIYFGEGSWLTVV.

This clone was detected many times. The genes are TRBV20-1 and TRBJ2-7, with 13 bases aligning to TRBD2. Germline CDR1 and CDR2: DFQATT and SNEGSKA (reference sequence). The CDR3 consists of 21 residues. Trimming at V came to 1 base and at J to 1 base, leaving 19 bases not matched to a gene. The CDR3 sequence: CSARVPPPPTSGRILSYEQYF. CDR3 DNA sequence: TGCAGTGCTAGAGTTCCCCCTCCACCGACTAGCGGGAGGATCCTTTCCTACGAGCAGTACTTC.

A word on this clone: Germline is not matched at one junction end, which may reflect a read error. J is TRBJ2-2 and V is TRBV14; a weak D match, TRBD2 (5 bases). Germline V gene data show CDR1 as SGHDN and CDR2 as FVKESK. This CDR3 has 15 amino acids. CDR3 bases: TGTGCCAGCAGCCAAGGGTACGTGACGTCCGGGGAGCTGTTTTTC. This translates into CASSQGYVTSGELFF.

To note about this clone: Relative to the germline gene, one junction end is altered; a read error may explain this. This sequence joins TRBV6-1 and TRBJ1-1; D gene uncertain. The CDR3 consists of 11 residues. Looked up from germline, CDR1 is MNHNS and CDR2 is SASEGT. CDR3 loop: CSSKKGTEAFF. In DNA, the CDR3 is TGTTCCAGCAAAAAGGGAACAGAAGCTTTCTTT.

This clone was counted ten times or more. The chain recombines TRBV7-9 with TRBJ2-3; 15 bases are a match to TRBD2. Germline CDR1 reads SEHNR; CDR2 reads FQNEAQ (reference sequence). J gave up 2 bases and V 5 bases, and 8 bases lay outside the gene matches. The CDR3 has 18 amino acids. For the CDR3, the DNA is TGTGCCAGCAGCGATCCGGGACTAGCGGGAGGATCCACAGATACGCAGTATTTT. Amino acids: CASSDPGLAGGSTDTQYF.

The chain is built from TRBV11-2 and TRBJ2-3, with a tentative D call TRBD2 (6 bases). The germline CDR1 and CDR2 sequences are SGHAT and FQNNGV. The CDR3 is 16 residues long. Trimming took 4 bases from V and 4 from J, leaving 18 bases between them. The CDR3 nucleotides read TGTGCCAGCAGCTCTGGTGGGTGTCGGGAGTCAGATACGCAGTATTTT. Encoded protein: CASSSGGCRESDTQYF.

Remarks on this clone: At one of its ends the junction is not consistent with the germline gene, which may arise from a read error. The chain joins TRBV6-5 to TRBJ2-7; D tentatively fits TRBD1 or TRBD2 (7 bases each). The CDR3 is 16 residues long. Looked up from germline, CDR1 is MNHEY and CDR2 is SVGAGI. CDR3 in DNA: TGTGCCAGCAGTTATCTCTCAGGGGGGGACTCCTACGAGCTGTACTTC. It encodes CASSYLSGGDSYELYF.

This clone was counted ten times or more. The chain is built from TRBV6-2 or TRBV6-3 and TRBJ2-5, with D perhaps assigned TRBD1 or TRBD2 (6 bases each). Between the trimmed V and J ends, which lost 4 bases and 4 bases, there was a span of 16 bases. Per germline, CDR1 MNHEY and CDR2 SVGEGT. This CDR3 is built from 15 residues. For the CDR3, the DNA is TGTGCCAGCAGTTTCCTGGGGGCGGGAAGAGAGACCCAGTACTTC. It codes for CASSFLGAGRETQYF.

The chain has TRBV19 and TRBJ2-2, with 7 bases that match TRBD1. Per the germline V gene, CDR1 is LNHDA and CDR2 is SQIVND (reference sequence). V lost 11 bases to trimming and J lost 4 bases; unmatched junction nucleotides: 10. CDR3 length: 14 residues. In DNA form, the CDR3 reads TGTGCCGGTACTACAGGGGTAGTCACCGGGGAGCTGTTTTTT. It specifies CAGTTGVVTGELFF.

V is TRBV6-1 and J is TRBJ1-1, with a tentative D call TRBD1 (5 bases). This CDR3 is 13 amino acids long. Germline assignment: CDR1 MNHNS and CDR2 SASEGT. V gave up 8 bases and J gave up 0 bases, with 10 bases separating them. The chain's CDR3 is CASGTGMNTEAFF. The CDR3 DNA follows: TGTGCCAGCGGCACAGGCATGAACACTGAAGCTTTCTTT.

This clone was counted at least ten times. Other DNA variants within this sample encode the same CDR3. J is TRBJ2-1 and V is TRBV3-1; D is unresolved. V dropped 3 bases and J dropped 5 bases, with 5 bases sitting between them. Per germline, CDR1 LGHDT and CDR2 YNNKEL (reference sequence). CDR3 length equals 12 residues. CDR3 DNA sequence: TGTGCCAGCAGCCAGGTAGACAATGAGCAGTTCTTC. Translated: CASSQVDNEQFF.

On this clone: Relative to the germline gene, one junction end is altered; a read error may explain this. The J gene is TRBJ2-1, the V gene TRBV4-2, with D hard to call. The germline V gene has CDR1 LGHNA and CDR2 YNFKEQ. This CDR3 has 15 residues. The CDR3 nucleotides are TGTGCCAGCAGCCGTGCACGCTCCTCGTACAATGAGGAGTTCTTC. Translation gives CASSRARSSYNEEFF.

The CDR3 bases are TGCGCCAGCAGCCCGCAACCGGGAGTTACGAACACTGAAGCTTTCTTT. Its translation: CASSPQPGVTNTEAFF. The J gene is TRBJ1-1, the V gene TRBV5-1; D gene ambiguous. The germline V gene has CDR1 SGHRS and CDR2 YFSETQ. This CDR3 region has 16 residues. Between the trimmed V and J ends, which lost 4 bases and 1 base, there was a span of 17 bases.